This TCR beta chain originates from a study of blood T cell repertoires in COVID-19. About the research overall: Samples taken during acute and convalescent COVID-19 were collected in the United States, Italy and Spain. In each case, the material was cDNA or gDNA derived from T cells, B-cell-depleted T cells, or PBMCs.

This clone was seen once. Per the study methods: By means of reference gene primer amplification, nucleated cell counts were estimated. The table came from immunoSEQ multiplex PCR; TCRdb's copy has only in-frame clones and leaves some out. That table supplies the V and J calls and clone size; D and trimming were determined from the DNA. The sample shows about 180,000 clones, approximately 88% of them seen only once. The germline V gene has CDR1 LGHDT and CDR2 YNNKEL (reference sequence). The CDR3 totals 14 residues. Germline trimming cut 4 bases from V and 0 bases from J; bases unmatched to any gene: 2. Seattle's cohort entered during active infection and was followed longitudinally.

Sequencing was done on a sample of peripheral blood. The V call is TRBV3-1 (or the pseudogene TRBV3-2), the J call TRBJ2-7; 8 nucleotides align to TRBD2. The clonotype comes from a woman aged 40 to 55 with COVID-19, enrolled during active disease. The CDR3 here is CASSPAGGSYEQYF. The CDR3 DNA sequence: TGTGCCAGCAGCCCTGCGGGAGGCTCCTACGAGCAGTACTTC.